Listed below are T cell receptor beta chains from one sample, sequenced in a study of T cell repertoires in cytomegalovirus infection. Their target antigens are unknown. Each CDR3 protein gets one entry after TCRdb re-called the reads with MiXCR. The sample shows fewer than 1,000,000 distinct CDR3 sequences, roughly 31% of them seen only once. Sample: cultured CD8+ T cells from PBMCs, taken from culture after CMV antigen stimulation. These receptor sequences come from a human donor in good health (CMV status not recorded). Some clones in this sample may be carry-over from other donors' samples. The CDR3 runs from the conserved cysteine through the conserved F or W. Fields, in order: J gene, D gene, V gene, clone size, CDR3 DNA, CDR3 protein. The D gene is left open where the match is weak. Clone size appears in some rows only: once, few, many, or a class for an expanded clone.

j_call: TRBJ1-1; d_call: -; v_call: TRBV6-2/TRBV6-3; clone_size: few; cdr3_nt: TGTGCCAGCAGTTACTCGAGAAGGGGAAAACTAGGCGACACTGAAGCTTTCTTT; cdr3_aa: CASSYSRRGKLGDTEAFF
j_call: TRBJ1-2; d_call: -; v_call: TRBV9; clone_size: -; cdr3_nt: TGTGCCAGCAGCGTAGAGGATGGCTACACCTTC; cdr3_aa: CASSVEDGYTF
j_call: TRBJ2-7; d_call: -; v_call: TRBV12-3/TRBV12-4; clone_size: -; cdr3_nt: TGTGCCAGAAGTTTATGGTGGGAGGACCGAAGGTCCTACGAGCAGTACTTC; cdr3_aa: CARSLWWEDRRSYEQYF
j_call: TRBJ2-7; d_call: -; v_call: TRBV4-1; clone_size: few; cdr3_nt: TGCGCCAGCAGCCTCCCGGCCCCGGGGTACGAGCAGTACTTC; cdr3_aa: CASSLPAPGYEQYF
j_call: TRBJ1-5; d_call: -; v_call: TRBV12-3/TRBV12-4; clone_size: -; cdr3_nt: TGTGCCAGCAGACAAGGACGGGATCAGCCCCAGCATTTT; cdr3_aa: CASRQGRDQPQHF
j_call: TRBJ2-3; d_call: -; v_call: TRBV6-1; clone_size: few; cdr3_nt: TGTGCCAGCAAGCCCTCTTTACGCACAGATACGCAGTATTTT; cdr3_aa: CASKPSLRTDTQYF
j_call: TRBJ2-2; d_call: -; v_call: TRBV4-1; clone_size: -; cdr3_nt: TGCGCCAGCAGCCAAGAAGGACAAAACACCGGGGAGCTGTTTTTT; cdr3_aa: CASSQEGQNTGELFF
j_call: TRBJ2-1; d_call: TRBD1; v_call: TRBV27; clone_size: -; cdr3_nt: TGTGCCAGCAGCCTTGGGACAGGGGTTAATGAGCAGTTCTTC; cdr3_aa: CASSLGTGVNEQFF
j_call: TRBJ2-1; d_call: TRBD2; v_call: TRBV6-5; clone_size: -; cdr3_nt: TGTGCCAGCAGTTACATGAAGCGGGGGCTCTACAATGAGCAGTTCTTC; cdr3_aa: CASSYMKRGLYNEQFF
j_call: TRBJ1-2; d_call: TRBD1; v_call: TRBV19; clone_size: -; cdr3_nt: TGTGCCAGCCAATCCCCTCCGGGACAGGGGGATATTCGGGATGGCTACACCTTC; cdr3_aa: CASQSPPGQGDIRDGYTF
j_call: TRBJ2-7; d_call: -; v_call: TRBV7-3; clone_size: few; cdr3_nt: TGTGCCAGCAGCTTAGCTTGGGGTCCCTACGAGCAGTACTTC; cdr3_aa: CASSLAWGPYEQYF
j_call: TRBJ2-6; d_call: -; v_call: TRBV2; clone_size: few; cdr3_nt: TGTGCCAGCAGTACCCCAACCTCTGGGGCCAACGTCCTGACTTTC; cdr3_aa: CASSTPTSGANVLTF
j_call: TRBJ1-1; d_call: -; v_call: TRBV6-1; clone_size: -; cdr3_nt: TGTGCCAGCAGTATCCCGGGACCTGAAGCTTTCTTT; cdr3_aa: CASSIPGPEAFF
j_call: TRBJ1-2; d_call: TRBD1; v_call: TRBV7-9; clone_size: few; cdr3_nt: TGTGCCAGCAGCTTAGTCCCGGGACAGGGGCATAACTATGGCTACACCTTC; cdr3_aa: CASSLVPGQGHNYGYTF
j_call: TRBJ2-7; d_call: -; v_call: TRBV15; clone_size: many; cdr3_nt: TGTGCCACCAGCAGAGATCCTACGGCGGGCCTCAGGGGCGAGCAGTACTTC; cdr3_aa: CATSRDPTAGLRGEQYF
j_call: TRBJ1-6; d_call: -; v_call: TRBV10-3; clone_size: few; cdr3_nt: TGTGCCATCAGTGAGACAGGGCTAAGTTCACCCCTCCACTTT; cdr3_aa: CAISETGLSSPLHF
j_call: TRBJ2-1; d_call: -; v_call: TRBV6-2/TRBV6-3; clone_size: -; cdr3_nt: TGTGCCAGCACCCCGACTAGCTCCTACAATGAGCAGTTCTTC; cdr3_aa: CASTPTSSYNEQFF
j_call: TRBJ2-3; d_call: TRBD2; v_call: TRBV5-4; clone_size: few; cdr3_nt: TGTGCCAGCAGCCCAACTAGCGCGGGGACGGTAGATACGCAGTATTTT; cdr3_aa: CASSPTSAGTVDTQYF
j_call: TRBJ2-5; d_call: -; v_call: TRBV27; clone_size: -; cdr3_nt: TGTGCCAGCAGTCCCTACAGGATTGCGGGAGAGACCCAGTACTTC; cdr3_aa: CASSPYRIAGETQYF
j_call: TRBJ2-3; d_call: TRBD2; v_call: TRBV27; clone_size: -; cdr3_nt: TGTGCCAGCAGGGCGGGACTAGCCTACACAGATACGCAGTATTTT; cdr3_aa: CASRAGLAYTDTQYF
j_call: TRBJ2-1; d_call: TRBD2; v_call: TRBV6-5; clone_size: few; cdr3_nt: TGTGCCAGCAGTTACCCTCTGAGACTAGCGGGGGAAGGATACAATGAGCAGTTCTTC; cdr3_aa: CASSYPLRLAGEGYNEQFF
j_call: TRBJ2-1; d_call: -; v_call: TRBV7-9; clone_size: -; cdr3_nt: TGTGCCAGCAGCCCCTCAAGGTATGAGCAGTTCTTC; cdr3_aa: CASSPSRYEQFF
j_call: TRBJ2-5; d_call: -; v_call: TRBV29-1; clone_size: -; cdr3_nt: TGCAGCGTGCCCGCGGAGACCCAGTACTTC; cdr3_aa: CSVPAETQYF
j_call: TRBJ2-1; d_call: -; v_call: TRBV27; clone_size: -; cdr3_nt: TGTGCCAGTAGTTTAAATCTGAGAAATTTATACAATGAGCAGTTCTTC; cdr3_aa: CASSLNLRNLYNEQFF
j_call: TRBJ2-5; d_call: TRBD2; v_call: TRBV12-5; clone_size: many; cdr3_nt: TGTGCTAGTGGTTACACGACTAGCGGGGGGGTAGAGACCCAGTACTTC; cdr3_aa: CASGYTTSGGVETQYF
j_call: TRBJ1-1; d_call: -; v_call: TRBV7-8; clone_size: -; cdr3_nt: TGTGCCAGCAGCTTAAACAGGTTCCCCATGAACACTGAAGCTTTCTTT; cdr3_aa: CASSLNRFPMNTEAFF
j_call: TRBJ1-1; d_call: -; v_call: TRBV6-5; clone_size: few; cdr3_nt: TGTGCCAGCAGCCTGTCCGGGAGTGCGGGCACTGAAGCTTTCTTT; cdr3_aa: CASSLSGSAGTEAFF
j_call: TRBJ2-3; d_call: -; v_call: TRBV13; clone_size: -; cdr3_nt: TGTGCCAGCAACCCGGTTCCCGGTAGCACAGATACGCAGTATTTT; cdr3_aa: CASNPVPGSTDTQYF
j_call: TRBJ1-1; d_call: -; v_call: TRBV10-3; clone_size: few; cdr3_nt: TGTGCCATCAGTCCCGGGACACTGAACACTGAAGCTTTCTTT; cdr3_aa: CAISPGTLNTEAFF
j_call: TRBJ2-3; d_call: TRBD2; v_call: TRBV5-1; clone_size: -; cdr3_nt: TGCGCCAACAGCTTGGCCAATGGAGCGGGGGGGCATGAAGATACGCAGTATTTT; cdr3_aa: CANSLANGAGGHEDTQYF
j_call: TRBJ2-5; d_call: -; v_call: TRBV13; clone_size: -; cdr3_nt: TGTGCCAGCAGCACTCGTGGAACCCAGTACTTC; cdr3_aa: CASSTRGTQYF
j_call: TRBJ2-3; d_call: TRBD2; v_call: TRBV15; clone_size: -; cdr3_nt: TGTGCCACCAGCAGAGTACCCCGGGTAGCGGGATCGCGGGATACGCAGTATTTT; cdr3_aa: CATSRVPRVAGSRDTQYF
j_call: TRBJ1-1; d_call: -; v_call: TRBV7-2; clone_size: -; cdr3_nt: TGTGCCAGCAGCGTCCCCGGGGCATTCACTGAAGCTTTCTTT; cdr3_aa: CASSVPGAFTEAFF
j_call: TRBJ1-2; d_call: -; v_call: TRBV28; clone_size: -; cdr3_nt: TGTGCCAGCAGCCTGGGGGACACTTACAACTATGGCTACACCTTC; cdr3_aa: CASSLGDTYNYGYTF
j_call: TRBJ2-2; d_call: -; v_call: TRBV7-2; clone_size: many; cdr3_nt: TGTGCCAGCACCAAACAAGGGCGGAACACCGGGGAGCTGTTTTTT; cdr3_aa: CASTKQGRNTGELFF